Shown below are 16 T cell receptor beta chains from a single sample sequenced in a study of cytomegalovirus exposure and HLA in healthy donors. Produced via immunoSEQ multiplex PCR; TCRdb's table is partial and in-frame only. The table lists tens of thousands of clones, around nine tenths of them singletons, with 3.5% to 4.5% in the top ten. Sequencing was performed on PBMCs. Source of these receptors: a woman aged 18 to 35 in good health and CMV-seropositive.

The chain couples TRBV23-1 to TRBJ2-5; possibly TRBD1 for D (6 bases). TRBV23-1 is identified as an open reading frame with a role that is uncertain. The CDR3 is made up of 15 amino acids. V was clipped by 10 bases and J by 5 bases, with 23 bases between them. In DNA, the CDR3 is TGCGCCAACACAAACCTTACAGGGCCTGGCGAGACCCAGTACTTC. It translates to CANTNLTGPGETQYF.

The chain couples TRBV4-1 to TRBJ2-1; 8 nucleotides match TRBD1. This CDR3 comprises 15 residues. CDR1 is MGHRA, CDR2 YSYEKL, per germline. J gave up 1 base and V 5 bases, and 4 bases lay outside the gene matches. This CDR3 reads CASSLTGGSYNEQFF. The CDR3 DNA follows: TGCGCCAGCAGCTTAACAGGGGGTTCCTACAATGAGCAGTTCTTC.

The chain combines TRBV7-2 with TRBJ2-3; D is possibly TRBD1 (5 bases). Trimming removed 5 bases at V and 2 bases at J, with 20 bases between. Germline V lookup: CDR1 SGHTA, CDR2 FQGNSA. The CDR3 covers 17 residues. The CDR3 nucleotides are TGTGCCAGCAGCCCACATGGCTTGGGGCCAAACACAGATACGCAGTATTTT. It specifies CASSPHGLGPNTDTQYF.

CDR3 region: CASSSQGAEYNEQFF. The DNA for the CDR3 is TGTGCCAGCAGCTCACAGGGGGCTGAGTACAATGAGCAGTTCTTC. V gene TRBV7-8 combines with J gene TRBJ2-1; 9 bases are shared with TRBD1. The junction had 5 bases not matched to a gene; V was cut back by 4 bases and J by 4 bases. The length of the CDR3 is 15 residues. The V gene's germline CDR1 is SGHVS and CDR2 FQNEAQ. Supplemented by reference TRBV7-8 and TRBJ2-1, the full variable domain reads GAGVSQSPRYKVAKRGQDVALRCDPISGHVSLFWYQQALGQGPEFLTYFQNEAQLDKSGLPSDRFFAERPEGSVSTLKIQRTQQEDSAVYLCASSSQGAEYNEQFFGPGTRLTVL.

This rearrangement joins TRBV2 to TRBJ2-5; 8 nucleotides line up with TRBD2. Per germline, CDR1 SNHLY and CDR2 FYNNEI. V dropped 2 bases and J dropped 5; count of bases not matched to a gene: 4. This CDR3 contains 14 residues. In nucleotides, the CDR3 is TGTGCCAGCAGTGAACGGGGGGGCAGGGAGACCCAGTACTTC. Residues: CASSERGGRETQYF.

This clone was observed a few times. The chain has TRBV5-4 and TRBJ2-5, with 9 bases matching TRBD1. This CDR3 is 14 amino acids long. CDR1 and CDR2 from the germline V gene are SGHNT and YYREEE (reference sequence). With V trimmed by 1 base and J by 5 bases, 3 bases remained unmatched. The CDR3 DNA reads TGTGCCAGCAGCTTGACCGGGACAGGGGAGACCCAGTACTTC. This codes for CASSLTGTGETQYF.

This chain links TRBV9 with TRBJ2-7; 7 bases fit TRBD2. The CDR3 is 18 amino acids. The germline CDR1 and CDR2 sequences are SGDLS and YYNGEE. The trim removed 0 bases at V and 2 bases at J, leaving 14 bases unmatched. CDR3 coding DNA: TGTGCCAGCAGCGTAGCACGACTAGCCGACATGGACACCTACGAGCAGTACTTC. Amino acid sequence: CASSVARLADMDTYEQYF.

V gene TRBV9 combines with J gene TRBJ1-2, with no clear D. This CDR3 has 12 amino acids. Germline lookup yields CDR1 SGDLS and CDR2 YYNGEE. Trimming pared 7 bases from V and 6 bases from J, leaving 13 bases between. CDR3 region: CASQQVYDGYTF. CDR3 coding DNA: TGTGCCAGCCAGCAGGTGTATGATGGCTACACCTTC.

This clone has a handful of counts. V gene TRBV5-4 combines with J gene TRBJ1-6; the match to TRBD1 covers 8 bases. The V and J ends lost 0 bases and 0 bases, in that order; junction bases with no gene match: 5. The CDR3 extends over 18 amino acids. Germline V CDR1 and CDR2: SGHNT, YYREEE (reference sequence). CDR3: CASSLDRDRSSYNSPLHF. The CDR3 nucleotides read TGTGCCAGCAGCTTGGATCGGGACAGGAGCTCCTATAATTCACCCCTCCACTTT.

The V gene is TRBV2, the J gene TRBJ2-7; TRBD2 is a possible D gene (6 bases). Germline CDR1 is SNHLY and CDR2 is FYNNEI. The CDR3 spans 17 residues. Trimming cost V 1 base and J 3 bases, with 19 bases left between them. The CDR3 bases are TGTGCCAGCAGTGAAGAGTCCTCTAGCGCGAGTATCTACGAGCAGTACTTC. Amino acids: CASSEESSSASIYEQYF. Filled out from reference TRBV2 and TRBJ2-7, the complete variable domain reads EPEVTQTPSHQVTQMGQEVILRCVPISNHLYFYWYRQILGQKVEFLVSFYNNEISEKSEIFDDQFSVERPDGSNFTLKIRSTKLEDSAMYFCASSEESSSASIYEQYFGPGTRLTVT.

The CDR3 sequence is CASSFGVGTDTQYF. The CDR3 coding sequence is TGTGCCAGCAGCTTCGGGGTTGGCACAGATACGCAGTATTTT. The chain recombines TRBV7-9 with TRBJ2-3; the D gene is possibly TRBD2 (5 bases). This CDR3 has 14 amino acids. V lost 3 bases and J lost 1, with 8 bases in between. CDR1 SEHNR and CDR2 FQNEAQ come from the germline V gene (reference sequence).

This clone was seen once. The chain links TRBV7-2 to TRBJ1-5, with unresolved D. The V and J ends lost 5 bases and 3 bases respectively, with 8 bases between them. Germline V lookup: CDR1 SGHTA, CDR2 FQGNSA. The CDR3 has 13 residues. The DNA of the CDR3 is TGTGCCAGCAGCGTAGATCACAATCAGCCCCAGCATTTT. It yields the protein CASSVDHNQPQHF.

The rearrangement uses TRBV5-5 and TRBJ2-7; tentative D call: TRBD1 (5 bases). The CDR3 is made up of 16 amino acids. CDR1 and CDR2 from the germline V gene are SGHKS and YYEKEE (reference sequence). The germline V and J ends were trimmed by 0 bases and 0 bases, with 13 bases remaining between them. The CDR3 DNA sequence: TGTGCCAGCAGCTTGGCTGTAGGGGTCAGCTCCTACGAGCAGTACTTC. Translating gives CASSLAVGVSSYEQYF.

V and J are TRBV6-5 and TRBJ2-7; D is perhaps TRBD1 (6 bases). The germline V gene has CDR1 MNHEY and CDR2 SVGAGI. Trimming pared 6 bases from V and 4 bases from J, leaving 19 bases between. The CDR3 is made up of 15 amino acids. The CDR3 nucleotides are TGTGCCAGCAGAACCCCCGGGACAAAAAAATACGAGCAGTACTTC. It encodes CASRTPGTKKYEQYF.

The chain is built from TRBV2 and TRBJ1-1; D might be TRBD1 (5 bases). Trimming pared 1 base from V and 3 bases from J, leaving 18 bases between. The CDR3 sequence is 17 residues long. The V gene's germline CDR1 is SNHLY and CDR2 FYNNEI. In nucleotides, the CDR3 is TGTGCCAGCAGTGAAGGCCCGATCCTGCGACAGTACACTGAAGCTTTCTTT. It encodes CASSEGPILRQYTEAFF.

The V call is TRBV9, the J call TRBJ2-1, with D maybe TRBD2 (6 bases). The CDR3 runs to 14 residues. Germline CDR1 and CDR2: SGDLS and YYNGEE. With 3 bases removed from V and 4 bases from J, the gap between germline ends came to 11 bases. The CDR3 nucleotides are TGTGCCAGCAGCGACGGGAGTACGTACAATGAGCAGTTCTTC. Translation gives CASSDGSTYNEQFF.